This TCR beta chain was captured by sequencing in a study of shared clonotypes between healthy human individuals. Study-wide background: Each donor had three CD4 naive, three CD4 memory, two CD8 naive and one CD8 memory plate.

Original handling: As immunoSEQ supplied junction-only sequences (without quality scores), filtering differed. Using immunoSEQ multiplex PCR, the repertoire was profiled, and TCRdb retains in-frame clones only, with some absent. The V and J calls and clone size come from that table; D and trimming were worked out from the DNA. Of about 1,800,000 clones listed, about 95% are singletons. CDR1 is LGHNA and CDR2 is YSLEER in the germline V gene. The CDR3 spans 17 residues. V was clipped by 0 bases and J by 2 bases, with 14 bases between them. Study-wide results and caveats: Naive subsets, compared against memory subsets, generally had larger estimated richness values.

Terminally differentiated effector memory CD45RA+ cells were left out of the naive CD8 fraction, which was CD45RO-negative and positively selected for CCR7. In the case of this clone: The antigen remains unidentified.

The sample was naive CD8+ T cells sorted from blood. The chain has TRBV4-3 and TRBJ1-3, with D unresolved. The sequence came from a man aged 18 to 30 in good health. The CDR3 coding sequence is TGCGCCAGCAGCCAAGACTCGGGCAGGTCGGCTGGAAACACCATATATTTT. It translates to CASSQDSGRSAGNTIYF.